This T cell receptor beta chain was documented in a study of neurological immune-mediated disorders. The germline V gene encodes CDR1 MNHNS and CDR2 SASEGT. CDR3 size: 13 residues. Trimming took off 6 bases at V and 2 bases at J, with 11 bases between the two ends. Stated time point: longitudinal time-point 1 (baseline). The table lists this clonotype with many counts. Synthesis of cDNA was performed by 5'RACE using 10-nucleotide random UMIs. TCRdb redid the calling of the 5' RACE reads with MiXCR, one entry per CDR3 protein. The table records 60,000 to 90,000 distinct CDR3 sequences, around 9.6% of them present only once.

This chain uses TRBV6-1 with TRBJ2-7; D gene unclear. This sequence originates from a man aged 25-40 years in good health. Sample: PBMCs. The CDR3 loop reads CASSEMRTYEQYF. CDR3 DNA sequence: TGTGCCAGCAGCGAAATGAGGACCTACGAGCAGTACTTC.